This paragraph reports one T cell receptor beta chain. As yet, its antigen is unknown. The data were obtained in a study of immune evolution from preneoplasia to lung adenocarcinoma. Histologic diagnosis was independently verified by two lung pathologists. Notes on the study in general: Top clone share appeared to fall from AAH through AIS, MIA, adenocarcinoma.

The V gene's germline CDR1 is MGHRA and CDR2 YSYEKL. With V trimmed by 1 base and J by 7 bases, 5 bases remained unmatched. This CDR3 comprises 14 residues. Sequenced by immunoSEQ multiplex PCR; TCRdb stores in-frame clones only, minus some. Among about 11,000 clones listed, 86% were seen once. The sequenced sample was FFPE invasive lung adenocarcinoma tissue. The chain recombines TRBV4-1 with TRBJ1-2, with TRBD1 identical over 8 bases. The receptor was isolated from a person in their 70s with invasive lung adenocarcinoma. The CDR3 DNA reads as TGCGCCAGCAGCCAAGGACAGGGGTCCTCTGGCTACACCTTC. This sequence encodes CASSQGQGSSGYTF.